Shown below are 15 T cell receptor beta chains from a single sample sequenced in a study of control samples from healthy donors and cancer patients. TCRdb's table, derived via immunoSEQ multiplex PCR, lists solely in-frame clones and lacks some. The sample records about 120,000 clones, 87% being singletons. Sequences were obtained from blood. The origin of the receptors is a man in his thirties or forties in good health.

The gene calls are TRBV19 and TRBJ1-3; a possible D gene is TRBD1 (6 bases). This CDR3 comprises 18 residues. The germline V gene encodes CDR1 LNHDA and CDR2 SQIVND (reference sequence). V was cut by 6 bases and J by 0 bases, with 21 bases left in between. This CDR3 is CASSPPDQQGLSGNTIYF. CDR3 nucleotides: TGTGCCAGTAGCCCGCCTGACCAACAGGGACTCTCTGGAAACACCATATATTTT.

V usage is TRBV7-2 and J usage is TRBJ2-2, with 9 bases that match TRBD1. Trimming cost V 4 bases and J 6 bases; bases outside gene matches: 9. Germline V gives CDR1 SGHTA, CDR2 FQGNSA. The CDR3 length is 16 residues. The chain's CDR3 is CASSSPGTGWAGELFF. The CDR3, as DNA: TGTGCCAGCAGCTCTCCCGGGACAGGGTGGGCCGGGGAGCTGTTTTTT.

The V call is TRBV2, the J call TRBJ2-6; D unclear. Germline CDR1 is SNHLY and CDR2 is FYNNEI. V was trimmed by 8 bases and J by 1 base, leaving 12 bases between them. The CDR3 runs 15 residues. CDR3: CASYTAGSGANVLTF. CDR3 in DNA: TGTGCCAGCTACACCGCTGGATCTGGGGCCAACGTCCTGACTTTC. Together with reference TRBV2 and TRBJ2-6, the CDR3 gives the full variable domain: EPEVTQTPSHQVTQMGQEVILRCVPISNHLYFYWYRQILGQKVEFLVSFYNNEISEKSEIFDDQFSVERPDGSNFTLKIRSTKLEDSAMYFCASYTAGSGANVLTFGAGSRLTVL.

This chain links TRBV6-5 with TRBJ1-4, with TRBD1 matching 9 bases. The CDR3 sequence is 14 residues long. J gave up 4 bases and V 4 bases, and 1 base lay outside the gene matches. The germline gives CDR1 MNHEY, CDR2 SVGAGI. The CDR3 loop reads CASSLDRGNEKLFF. The CDR3 DNA is TGTGCCAGCAGTTTGGACAGGGGTAATGAAAAACTGTTTTTT.

The V and J genes are TRBV28 and TRBJ1-1, with no clear D. The V end lost 7 bases, the J end lost 10 bases, and 22 bases lay between the germline ends. CDR1 and CDR2 from the germline V gene are MDHEN and SYDVKM. The CDR3 has 14 amino acids. The CDR3 region is CASTPSGELSRAFF. CDR3 bases: TGTGCCAGCACCCCCAGTGGGGAGCTAAGTAGAGCTTTCTTT.

This chain uses TRBV29-1 with TRBJ2-5; D possibly corresponds to TRBD2 (5 bases). Germline V CDR1 and CDR2: SQVTM, ANQGSEA. This CDR3 region has 13 residues. The ends were cut back, 4 bases at V and 1 base at J, with 10 bases in the middle. CDR3 sequence reads: CSVAEGTQETQYF. For the CDR3, the DNA is TGCAGCGTTGCCGAGGGCACCCAAGAGACCCAGTACTTC.

The genes are TRBV5-6 and TRBJ2-1; D is uncertain. The germline V gene encodes CDR1 SGHDT and CDR2 YYEEEE. The CDR3 loop spans 15 amino acids. Trimming took off 4 bases at V and 8 bases at J, with 19 bases between the two ends. The DNA for the CDR3 is TGTGCCAGCAGCCCCCCGGCTCCCCCTGGGGATGAGCAGTTCTTC. Its translation: CASSPPAPPGDEQFF.

The rearrangement joins TRBV9 to TRBJ1-2; D remains unclear. V dropped 0 bases and J dropped 8 bases, with 11 bases sitting between them. In germline, CDR1 is SGDLS, CDR2 YYNGEE. The CDR3 length is 13 residues. CDR3 sequence reads: CASSVDGVNGYTF. In DNA, the CDR3 is TGTGCCAGCAGCGTAGATGGGGTCAACGGCTACACCTTC.

The rearrangement links TRBV3-1 (or the pseudogene TRBV3-2) to TRBJ1-4, with TRBD1 as a possible D gene (5 bases). CDR1 is LGHDT, CDR2 YNNKEL, per germline (reference sequence). The CDR3 covers 12 residues. With 4 bases removed from V and 8 bases from J, the gap between germline ends came to 8 bases. CDR3 residues: CASSPTDEKLFF. CDR3 DNA sequence: TGTGCCAGCAGCCCGACAGACGAAAAACTGTTTTTT.

The V and J genes are TRBV6-5 and TRBJ1-4; D ambiguous. CDR1 and CDR2 (germline): MNHEY, SVGAGI. V dropped 8 bases and J dropped 5 bases, with 9 bases sitting between them. This CDR3 spans 12 amino acids. For the CDR3, the DNA is TGTGCCAGCGGATACGAAAATGAAAAACTGTTTTTT. This codes for CASGYENEKLFF.

This chain links TRBV29-1 with TRBJ1-5, with D perhaps matching TRBD1 (5 bases). Germline V gives CDR1 SQVTM, CDR2 ANQGSEA. Trimming cost V 6 bases and J 9 bases, with 15 bases left between them. This CDR3 contains 12 residues. The CDR3 spells CSVGTADGPQHF. In DNA form, the CDR3 reads TGCAGCGTGGGGACGGCGGACGGGCCCCAGCATTTT.

The chain combines TRBV12-5 with TRBJ1-3, with D tentatively TRBD1 (5 bases). CDR3 length equals 15 residues. Germline V gene data show CDR1 as LGHNT and CDR2 as FRNRAP. Trimming pared 6 bases from V and 0 bases from J, leaving 12 bases between. CDR3 amino acids: CASGPRQYSGNTIYF. CDR3 DNA: TGTGCTAGTGGCCCCAGACAGTACTCTGGAAACACCATATATTTT.

The V call is TRBV29-1, the J call TRBJ2-3; D is perhaps TRBD1 (5 bases). The CDR3 spans 11 residues. Germline assignment: CDR1 SQVTM and CDR2 ANQGSEA. The CDR3 sequence: CSVGQRDTQYF. CDR3 sequence (DNA): TGCAGTGTGGGGCAAAGAGATACGCAGTATTTT.

This chain uses TRBV7-8 with TRBJ2-3; no firm D call. The CDR3 has 15 residues. V gave up 3 bases and J gave up 0 bases, with 10 bases separating them. Germline V gene data show CDR1 as SGHVS and CDR2 as FQNEAQ. The CDR3 nucleotides are TGTGCCAGCAGCTTGGTCGGCCATAGCACAGATACGCAGTATTTT. Translating it yields CASSLVGHSTDTQYF.

This clone was recorded once. The V call is TRBV4-2, the J call TRBJ2-5; possibly TRBD2 for D (5 bases). The length of the CDR3 is 13 residues. Looked up from germline, CDR1 is LGHNA and CDR2 is YNFKEQ. V was pared by 0 bases and J by 12 bases, with 14 bases between. CDR3 region: CASSQDMGEKEYF. CDR3 DNA sequence: TGTGCCAGCAGCCAAGATATGGGAGAGAAGGAGTACTTC.